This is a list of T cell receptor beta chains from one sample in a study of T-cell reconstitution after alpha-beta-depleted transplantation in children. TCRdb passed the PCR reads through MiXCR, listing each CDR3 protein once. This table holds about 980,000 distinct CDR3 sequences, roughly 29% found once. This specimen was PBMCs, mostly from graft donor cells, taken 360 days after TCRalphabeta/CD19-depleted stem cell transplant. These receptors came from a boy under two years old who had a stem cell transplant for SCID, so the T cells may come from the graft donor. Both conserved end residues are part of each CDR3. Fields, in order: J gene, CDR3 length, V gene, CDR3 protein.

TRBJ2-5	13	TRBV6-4	CASSDAALETQYF
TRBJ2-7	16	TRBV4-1	CASSQEDRVSSYEQYF
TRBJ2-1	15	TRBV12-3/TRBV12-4	CASSPVKSSYNEQFF
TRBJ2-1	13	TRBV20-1	CSAPRGAINEQFF
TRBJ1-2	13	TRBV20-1	CSAIRRENYGYTF
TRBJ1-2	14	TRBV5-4	CASSWLQGSYGYTF
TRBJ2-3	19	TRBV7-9	CASSSTGTGRVTGTDTQYF
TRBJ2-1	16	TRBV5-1	CASSFPASGGYNEQFF
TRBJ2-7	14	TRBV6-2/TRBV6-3	CASSYVGTNYEQYF
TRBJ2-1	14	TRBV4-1	CASSQFRPYNEQFF
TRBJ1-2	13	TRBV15	CATTPWGSYGYTF
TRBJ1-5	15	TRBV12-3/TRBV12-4	CASSRGLRSNQPQHF
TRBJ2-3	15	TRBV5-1	CASTETGGTTDTQYF
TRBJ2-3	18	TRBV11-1	CASSSKARTGDDTDTQYF
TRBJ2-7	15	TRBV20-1	CSARNSGGPGYEQYF
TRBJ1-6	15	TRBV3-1	CASSRGQGGRSPLHF
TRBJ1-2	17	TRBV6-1	CASSKTMGQAVNYGYTF
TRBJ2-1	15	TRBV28	CASSPDRGADHEQFF
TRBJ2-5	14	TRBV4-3	CASSQDARRETQYF
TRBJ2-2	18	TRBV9	CASSTSGGPLRGTGELFF
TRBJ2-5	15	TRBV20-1	CSARDGGDLKETQYF
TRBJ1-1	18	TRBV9	CASSPTGSSTRLNTEAFF
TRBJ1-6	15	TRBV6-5	CASMEWGSGNSPLHF
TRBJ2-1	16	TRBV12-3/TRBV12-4	CASSLMLWGSYNEQFF
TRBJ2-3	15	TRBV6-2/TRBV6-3	CASTRTGVGTDTQYF
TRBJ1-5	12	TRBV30	CAWSVSGGPQHF
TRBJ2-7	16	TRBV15	CATSRALRTGPYEQYF
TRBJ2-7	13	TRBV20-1	CSAGLAGGPEQYF
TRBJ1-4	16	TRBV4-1	CASSQAGGGTNEKLFF
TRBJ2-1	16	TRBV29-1	CSVEVLQGMRWNEQFF
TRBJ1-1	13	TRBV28	CASSAYRDTEAFF
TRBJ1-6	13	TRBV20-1	CSARSTQSSPLHF
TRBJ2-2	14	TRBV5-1	CASSIGLNTGELFF
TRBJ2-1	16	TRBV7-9	CASSFEDYTLLNEQFF
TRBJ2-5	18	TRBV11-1	CASSLVYWTSGGRETQYF
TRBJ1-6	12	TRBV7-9	CASRQAQAPLHF
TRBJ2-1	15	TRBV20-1	CSASRGTGDYNEQFF
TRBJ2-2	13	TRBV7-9	CASSLIGSGELFF
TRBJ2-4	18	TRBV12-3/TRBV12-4	CASSFIPGLAGEKNIQYF
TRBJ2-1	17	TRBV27	CASSEPLLAGGHNEQFF
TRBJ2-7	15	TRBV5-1	CASSSRGALAYEQYF
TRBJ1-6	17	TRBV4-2	CASSQGEGAEEFRPLHF
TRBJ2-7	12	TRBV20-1	CSARQGAYEQYF
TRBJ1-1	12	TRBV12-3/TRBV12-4	CASSQFGTEAFF
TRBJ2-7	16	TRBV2	CASRSTRQIPTYEQYF
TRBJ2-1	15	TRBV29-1	CSVVPHLAGGDEQFF
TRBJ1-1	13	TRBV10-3	CASRFLGGTEAFF
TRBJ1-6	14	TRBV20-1	CSARDRAQPSPLHF
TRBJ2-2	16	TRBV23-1	CASSQPGHVYTGELFF
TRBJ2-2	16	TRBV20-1	CSARDNGATNTGELFF
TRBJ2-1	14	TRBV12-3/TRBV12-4	CASTRPPPYNEQFF
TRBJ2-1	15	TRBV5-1	CASSLSQVGMDEQFF
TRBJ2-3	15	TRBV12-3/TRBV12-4	CASSFSGRGADTQYF